This TCR beta chain emerged from a study of control samples from healthy donors and cancer patients. Produced via immunoSEQ multiplex PCR; TCRdb's table is partial and in-frame only. There are some 80,000 clones in the sample; roughly nine tenths occur only once, and 4.5% to 7% lies in the top ten. This CDR3 has 15 residues. Germline CDR1 and CDR2: LNHDA and SQIVND (reference sequence). J lost 4 bases, V lost 4 bases, and 9 bases had no gene match. The rearrangement joins TRBV19 to TRBJ2-7, with 8 bases identical to TRBD1. Sequences were obtained from blood. The receptor was isolated from a man aged 50-60 years in good health. CDR3 protein: CASSKPGQAIYEQYF. In DNA, the CDR3 is TGTGCCAGTAGTAAACCGGGACAGGCGATTTACGAGCAGTACTTC.